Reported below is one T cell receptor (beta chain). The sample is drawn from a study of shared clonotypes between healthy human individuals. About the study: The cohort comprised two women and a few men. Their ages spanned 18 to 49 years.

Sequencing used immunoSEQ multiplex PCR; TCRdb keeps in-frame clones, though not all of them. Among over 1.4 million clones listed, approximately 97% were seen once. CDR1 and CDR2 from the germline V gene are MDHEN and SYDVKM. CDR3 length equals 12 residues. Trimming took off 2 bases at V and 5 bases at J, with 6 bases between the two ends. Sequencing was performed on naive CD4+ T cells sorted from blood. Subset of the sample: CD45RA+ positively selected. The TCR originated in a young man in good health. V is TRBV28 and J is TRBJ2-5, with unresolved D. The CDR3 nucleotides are TGTGCCAGCAGTTTAAATGGTGAGACCCAGTACTTC. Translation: CASSLNGETQYF.